This note documents a single TCR beta chain sequence. V lost 7 bases and J lost 5; bases outside the gene matches: 12. CDR3 length: 16 residues. Germline V gene lookup returns CDR1 SGHVS and CDR2 FNYEAQ. 5'RACE primed from the constant segment yielded TCR alpha and TCR beta cDNA libraries bearing sample barcodes and UMIs. TCRdb processed the 5' RACE reads anew with MiXCR; each CDR3 protein has one entry. The repertoire holds some 250,000 distinct CDR3 sequences, with under 20% as singletons. This record comes from a study of T-cell memory formation after mild COVID-19. Sequencing was done on a sample of PBMCs or a T cell subset sorted from them (not recorded which). The TCR comes from a man aged 18-30 years who had mild COVID-19 (a few samples of this study predate the infection). Cell type and time point are not known. The J gene is TRBJ2-5, the V gene TRBV7-6; the match to TRBD2 covers 11 bases. The CDR3 DNA reads as TGTGCCAGCATCCTAAGGGGACTAGCGGCAGGGGAGACCCAGTACTTC. Translation: CASILRGLAAGETQYF.